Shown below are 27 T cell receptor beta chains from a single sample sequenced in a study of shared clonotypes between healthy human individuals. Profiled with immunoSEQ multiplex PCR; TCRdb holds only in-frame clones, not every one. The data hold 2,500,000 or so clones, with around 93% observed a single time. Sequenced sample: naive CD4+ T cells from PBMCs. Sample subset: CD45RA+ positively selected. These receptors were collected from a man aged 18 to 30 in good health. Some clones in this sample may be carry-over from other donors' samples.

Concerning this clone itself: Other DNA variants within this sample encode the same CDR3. The CDR3 reads CASSVDGTGEETQYF. The CDR3 bases are TGTGCCAGCAGCGTGGACGGGACAGGGGAAGAGACCCAGTACTTC. The V and J genes are TRBV9 and TRBJ2-5, with 10 bases lining up with TRBD1. The trim removed 2 bases at V and 3 bases at J, leaving 4 bases unmatched. Germline lookup yields CDR1 SGDLS and CDR2 YYNGEE. The CDR3 is 15 residues long.

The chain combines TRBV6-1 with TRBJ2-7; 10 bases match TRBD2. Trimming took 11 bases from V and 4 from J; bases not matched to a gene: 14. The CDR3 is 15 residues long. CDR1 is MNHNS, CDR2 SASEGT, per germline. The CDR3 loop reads CAARSSRTSGYEQYF. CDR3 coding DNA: TGTGCCGCCCGGAGCAGCCGGACTAGCGGATACGAGCAGTACTTC.

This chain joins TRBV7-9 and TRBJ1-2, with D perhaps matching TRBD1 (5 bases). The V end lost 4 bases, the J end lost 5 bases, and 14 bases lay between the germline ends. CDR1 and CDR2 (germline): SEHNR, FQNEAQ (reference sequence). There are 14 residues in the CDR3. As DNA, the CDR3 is TGTGCCAGCAGCTCGCCGGCAGGGATGTATGGCTACACCTTC. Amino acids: CASSSPAGMYGYTF.

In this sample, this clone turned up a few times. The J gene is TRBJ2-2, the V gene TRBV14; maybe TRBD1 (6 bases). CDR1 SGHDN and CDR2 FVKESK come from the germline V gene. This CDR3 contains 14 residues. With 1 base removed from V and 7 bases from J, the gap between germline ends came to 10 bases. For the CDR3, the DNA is TGTGCCAGCAGCCAAGTCATAGGGGGCGGGGAGCTGTTTTTT. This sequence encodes CASSQVIGGGELFF.

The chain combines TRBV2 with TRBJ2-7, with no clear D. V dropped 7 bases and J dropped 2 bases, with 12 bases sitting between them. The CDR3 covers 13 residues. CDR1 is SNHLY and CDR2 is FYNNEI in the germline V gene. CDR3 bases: TGTGCCAGCAAAATGGCCCTCCCCTACGAGCAGTACTTC. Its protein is CASKMALPYEQYF.

As DNA, the CDR3 is TGTGCCAGTAGTCAAACTAGCGGGAGTGGTGATACGCAGTATTTT. This gives the protein CASSQTSGSGDTQYF. J is TRBJ2-3 and V is TRBV19, with 11 bases lining up with TRBD2. CDR1 and CDR2 from the germline V gene are LNHDA and SQIVND (reference sequence). CDR3 length equals 15 residues. J lost 6 bases, V lost 5 bases, and 7 bases had no gene match.

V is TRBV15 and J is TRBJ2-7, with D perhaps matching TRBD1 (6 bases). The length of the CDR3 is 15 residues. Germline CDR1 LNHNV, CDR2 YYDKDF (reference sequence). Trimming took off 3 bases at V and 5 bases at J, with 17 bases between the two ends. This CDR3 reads CATSRVWDKEHEQYF. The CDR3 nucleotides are TGTGCCACCAGCAGGGTTTGGGACAAGGAACACGAGCAGTACTTC.

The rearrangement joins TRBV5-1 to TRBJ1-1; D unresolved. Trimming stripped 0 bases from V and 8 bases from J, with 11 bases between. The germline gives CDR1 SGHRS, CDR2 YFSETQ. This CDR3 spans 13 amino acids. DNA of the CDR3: TGCGCCAGCAGCTTGGGGTCAGCGGGCGAAGCTTTCTTT. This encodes CASSLGSAGEAFF.

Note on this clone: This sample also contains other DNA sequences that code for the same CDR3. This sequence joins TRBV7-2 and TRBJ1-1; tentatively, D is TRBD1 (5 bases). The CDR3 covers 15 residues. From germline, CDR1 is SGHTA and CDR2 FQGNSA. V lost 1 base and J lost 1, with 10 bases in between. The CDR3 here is CASSLGGIRNTEAFF. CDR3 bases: TGTGCCAGCAGCTTAGGGGGGATACGGAACACTGAAGCTTTCTTT. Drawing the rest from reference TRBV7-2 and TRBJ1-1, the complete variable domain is GAGVSQSPSNKVTEKGKDVELRCDPISGHTALYWYRQSLGQGLEFLIYFQGNSAPDKSGLPSDRFSAERTGGSVSTLTIQRTQQEDSAVYLCASSLGGIRNTEAFFGQGTRLTVV.

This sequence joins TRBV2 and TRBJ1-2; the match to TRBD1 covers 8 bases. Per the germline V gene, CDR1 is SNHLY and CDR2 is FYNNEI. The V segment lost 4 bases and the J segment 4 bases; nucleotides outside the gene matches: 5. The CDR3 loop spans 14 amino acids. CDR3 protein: CASSADRAIYGYTF. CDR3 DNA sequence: TGTGCCAGCAGTGCGGACAGGGCCATCTATGGCTACACCTTC.

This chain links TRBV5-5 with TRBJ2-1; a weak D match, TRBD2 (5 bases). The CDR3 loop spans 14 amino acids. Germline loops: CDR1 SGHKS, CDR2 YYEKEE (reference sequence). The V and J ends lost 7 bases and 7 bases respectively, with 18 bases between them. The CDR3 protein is CASRRPGKDNEQFF. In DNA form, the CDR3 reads TGTGCCAGCCGCCGCCCGGGGAAAGATAATGAGCAGTTCTTC.

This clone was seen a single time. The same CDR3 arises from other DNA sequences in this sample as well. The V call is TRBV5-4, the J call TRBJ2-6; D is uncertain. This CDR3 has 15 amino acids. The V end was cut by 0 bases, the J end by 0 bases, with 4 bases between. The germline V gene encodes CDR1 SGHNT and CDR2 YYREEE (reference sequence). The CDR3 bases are TGTGCCAGCAGCTTGGGGAGCTCTGGGGCCAACGTCCTGACTTTC. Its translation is CASSLGSSGANVLTF.

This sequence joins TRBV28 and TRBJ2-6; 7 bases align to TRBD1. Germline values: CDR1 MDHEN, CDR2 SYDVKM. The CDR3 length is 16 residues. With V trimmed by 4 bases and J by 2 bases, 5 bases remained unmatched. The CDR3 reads CASSYFQGAGANVLTF. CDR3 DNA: TGTGCCAGCAGTTACTTCCAGGGGGCTGGGGCCAACGTCCTGACTTTC.

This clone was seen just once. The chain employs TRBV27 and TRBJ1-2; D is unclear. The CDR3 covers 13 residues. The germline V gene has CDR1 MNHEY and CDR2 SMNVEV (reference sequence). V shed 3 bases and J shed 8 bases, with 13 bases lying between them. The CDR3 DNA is TGTGCCAGCAGTTTCGCTGCGACGGGGGGCTACACCTTC. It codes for CASSFAATGGYTF.

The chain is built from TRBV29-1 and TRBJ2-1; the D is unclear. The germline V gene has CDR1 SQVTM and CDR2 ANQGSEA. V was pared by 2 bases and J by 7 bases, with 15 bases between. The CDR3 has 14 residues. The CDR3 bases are TGCAGCGTTGAACGCCAGCTCTATGTGAATGAGCAGTTCTTC. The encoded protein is CSVERQLYVNEQFF.

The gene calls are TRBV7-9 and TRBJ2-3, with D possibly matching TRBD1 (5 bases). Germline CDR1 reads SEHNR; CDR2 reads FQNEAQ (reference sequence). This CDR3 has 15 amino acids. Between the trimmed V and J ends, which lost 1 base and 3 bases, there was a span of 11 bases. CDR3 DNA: TGTGCCAGCAGCTTAGTTAGTGGGGCTACAGATACGCAGTATTTT. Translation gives CASSLVSGATDTQYF.

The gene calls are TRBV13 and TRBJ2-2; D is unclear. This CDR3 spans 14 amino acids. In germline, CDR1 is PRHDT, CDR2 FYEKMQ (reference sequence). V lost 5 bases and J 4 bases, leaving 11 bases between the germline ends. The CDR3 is CASSIEGRTGELFF. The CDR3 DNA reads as TGTGCCAGCAGCATCGAAGGCCGCACCGGGGAGCTGTTTTTT.

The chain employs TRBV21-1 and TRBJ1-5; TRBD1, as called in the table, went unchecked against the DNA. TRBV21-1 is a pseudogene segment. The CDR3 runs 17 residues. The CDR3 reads CASSMGRMGPPNQPQHF. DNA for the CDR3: TGTGCCAGCAGCATGGGTCGGATGGGGCCCCCGAATCAGCCCCAGCATTTT.

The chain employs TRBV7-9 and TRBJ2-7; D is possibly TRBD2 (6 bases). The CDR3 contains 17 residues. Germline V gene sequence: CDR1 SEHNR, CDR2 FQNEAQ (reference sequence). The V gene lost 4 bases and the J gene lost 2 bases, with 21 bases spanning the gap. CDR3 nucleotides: TGTGCCAGCAGCTCCCTCCGAGCCTCAGGAGGGACCTACGAGCAGTACTTC. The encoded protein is CASSSLRASGGTYEQYF.

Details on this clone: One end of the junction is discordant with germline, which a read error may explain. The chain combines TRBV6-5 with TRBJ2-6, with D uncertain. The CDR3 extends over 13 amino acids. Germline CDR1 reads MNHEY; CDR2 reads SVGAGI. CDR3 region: CASSNSGANVLTF. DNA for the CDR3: TGTGCCAGCAGTAACTCTGGGGCCAACGTCCTGACTTTC.

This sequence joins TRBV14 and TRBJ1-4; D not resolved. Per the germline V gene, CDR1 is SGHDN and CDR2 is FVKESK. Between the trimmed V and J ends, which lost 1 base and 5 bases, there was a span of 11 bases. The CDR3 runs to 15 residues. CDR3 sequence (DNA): TGTGCCAGCAGCCAAGGTGTTCAGTTGAATGAAAAACTGTTTTTT. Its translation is CASSQGVQLNEKLFF.

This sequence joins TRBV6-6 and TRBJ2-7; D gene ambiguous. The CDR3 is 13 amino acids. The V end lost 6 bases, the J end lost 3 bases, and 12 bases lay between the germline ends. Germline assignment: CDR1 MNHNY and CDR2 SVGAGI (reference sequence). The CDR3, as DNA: TGTGCCAGCAGCCTGCCTGGAAGCTACGAGCAGTACTTC. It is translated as CASSLPGSYEQYF.

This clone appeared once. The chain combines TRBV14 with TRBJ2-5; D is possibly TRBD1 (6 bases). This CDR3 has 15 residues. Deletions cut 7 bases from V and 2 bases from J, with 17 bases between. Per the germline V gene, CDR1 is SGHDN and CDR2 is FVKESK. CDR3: CASNRWTDPQETQYF. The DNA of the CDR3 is TGTGCCAGCAATAGGTGGACAGACCCACAAGAGACCCAGTACTTC.

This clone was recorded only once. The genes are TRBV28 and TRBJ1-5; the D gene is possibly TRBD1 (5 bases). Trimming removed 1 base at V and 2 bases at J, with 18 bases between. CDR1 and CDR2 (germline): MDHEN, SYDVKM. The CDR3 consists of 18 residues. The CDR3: CASSLYVGTPWGNQPQHF. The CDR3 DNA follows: TGTGCCAGCAGTTTATACGTGGGGACCCCTTGGGGCAATCAGCCCCAGCATTTT.

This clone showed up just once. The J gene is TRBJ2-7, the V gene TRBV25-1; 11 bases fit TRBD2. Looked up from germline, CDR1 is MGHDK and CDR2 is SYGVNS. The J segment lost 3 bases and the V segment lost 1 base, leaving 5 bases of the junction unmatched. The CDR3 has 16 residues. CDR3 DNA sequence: TGTGCCAGCAGTGAATTTGGGACTAGCGGCAGCTACGAGCAGTACTTC. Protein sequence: CASSEFGTSGSYEQYF.

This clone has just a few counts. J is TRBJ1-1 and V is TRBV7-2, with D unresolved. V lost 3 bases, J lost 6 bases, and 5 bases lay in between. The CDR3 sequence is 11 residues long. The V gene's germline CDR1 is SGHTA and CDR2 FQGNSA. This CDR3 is CASSFYSEAFF. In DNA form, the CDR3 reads TGTGCCAGCAGCTTTTATTCTGAAGCTTTCTTT.

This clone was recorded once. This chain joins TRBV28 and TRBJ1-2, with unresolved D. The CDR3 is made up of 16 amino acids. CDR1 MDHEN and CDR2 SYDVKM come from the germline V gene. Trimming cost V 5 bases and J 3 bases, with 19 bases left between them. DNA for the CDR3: TGTGCCAGCAGTCTTTCTGCGGGTAGTGCGTACTATGGCTACACCTTC. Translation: CASSLSAGSAYYGYTF.